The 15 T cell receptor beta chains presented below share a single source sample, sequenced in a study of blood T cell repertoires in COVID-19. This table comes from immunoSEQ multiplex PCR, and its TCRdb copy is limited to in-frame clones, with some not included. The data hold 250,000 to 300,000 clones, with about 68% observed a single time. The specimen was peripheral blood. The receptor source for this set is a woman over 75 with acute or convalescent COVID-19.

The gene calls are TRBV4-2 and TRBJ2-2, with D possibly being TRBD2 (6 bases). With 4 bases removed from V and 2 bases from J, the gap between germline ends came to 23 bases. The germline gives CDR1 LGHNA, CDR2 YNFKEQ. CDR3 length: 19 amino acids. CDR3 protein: CASSPLGGSGEFNTGELFF. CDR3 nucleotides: TGTGCCAGCAGCCCCCTGGGGGGTAGCGGAGAATTTAACACCGGGGAGCTGTTTTTT.

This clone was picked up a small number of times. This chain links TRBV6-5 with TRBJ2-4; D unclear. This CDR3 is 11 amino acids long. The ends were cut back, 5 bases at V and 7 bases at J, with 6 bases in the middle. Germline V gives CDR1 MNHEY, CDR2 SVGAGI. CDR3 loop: CASSINNIQYF. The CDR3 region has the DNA TGTGCCAGCAGTATCAATAACATTCAGTACTTC.

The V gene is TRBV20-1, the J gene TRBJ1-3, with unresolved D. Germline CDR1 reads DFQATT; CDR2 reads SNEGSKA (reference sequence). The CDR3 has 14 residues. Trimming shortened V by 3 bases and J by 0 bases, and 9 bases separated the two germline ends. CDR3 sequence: CSASRGSSGNTIYF. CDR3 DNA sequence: TGCAGTGCTAGTAGAGGGAGCTCTGGAAACACCATATATTTT.

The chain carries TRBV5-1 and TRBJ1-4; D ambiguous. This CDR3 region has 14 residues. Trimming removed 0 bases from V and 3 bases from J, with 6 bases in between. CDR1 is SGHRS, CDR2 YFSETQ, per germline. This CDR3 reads CASSLVGSNEKLFF. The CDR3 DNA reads TGCGCCAGCAGCTTGGTCGGGTCTAATGAAAAACTGTTTTTT.

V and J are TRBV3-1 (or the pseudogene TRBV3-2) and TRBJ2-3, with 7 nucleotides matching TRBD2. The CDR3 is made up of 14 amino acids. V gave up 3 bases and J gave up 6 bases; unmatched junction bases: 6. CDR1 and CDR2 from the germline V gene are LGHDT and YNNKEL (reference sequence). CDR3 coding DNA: TGTGCCAGCAGCCAGGGCGGGGGAGGGGATACGCAGTATTTT. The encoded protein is CASSQGGGGDTQYF.

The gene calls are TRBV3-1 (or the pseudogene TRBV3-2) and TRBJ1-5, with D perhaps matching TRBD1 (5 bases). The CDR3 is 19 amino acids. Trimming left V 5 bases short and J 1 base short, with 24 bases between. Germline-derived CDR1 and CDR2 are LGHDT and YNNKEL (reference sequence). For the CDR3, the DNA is TGTGCCAGCAGCTCTAACGTGGGGGGTAGGGATCAGAGCAATCAGCCCCAGCATTTT. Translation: CASSSNVGGRDQSNQPQHF.

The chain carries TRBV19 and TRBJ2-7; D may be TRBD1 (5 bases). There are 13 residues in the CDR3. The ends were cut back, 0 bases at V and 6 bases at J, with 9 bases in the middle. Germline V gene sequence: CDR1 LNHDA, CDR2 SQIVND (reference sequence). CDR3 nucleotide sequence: TGTGCCAGTAGTATAGAAGGAAGGGGCGAGCAGTACTTC. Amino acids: CASSIEGRGEQYF.

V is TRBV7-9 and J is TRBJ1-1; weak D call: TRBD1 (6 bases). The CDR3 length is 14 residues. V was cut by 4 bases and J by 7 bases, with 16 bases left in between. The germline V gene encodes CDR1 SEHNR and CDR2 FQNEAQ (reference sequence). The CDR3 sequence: CASSSQTGTYEAFF. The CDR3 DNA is TGTGCCAGCAGCTCCCAAACCGGGACATATGAAGCTTTCTTT.

CDR3 in amino acids: CASSSLSVLTGELFF. CDR3 DNA: TGTGCCAGCAGTTCCTTGAGCGTATTAACCGGGGAGCTGTTTTTT. The chain employs TRBV7-9 and TRBJ2-2; D gene ambiguous. V was shortened by 6 bases and J by 5 bases, with 16 bases between the two germline ends. This CDR3 contains 15 residues. Germline values: CDR1 SEHNR, CDR2 FQNEAQ (reference sequence).

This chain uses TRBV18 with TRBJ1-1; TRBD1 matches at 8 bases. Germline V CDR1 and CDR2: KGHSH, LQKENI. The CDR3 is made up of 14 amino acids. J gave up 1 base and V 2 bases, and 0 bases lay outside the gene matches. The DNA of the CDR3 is TGTGCCAGCTCACCAGACAGGGGGAACACTGAAGCTTTCTTT. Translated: CASSPDRGNTEAFF. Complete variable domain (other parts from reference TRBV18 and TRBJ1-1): NAGVMQNPRHLVRRRGQEARLRCSPMKGHSHVYWYRQLPEEGLKFMVYLQKENIIDESGMPKERFSAEFPKEGPSILRIQQVVRGDSAAYFCASSPDRGNTEAFFGQGTRLTVV.

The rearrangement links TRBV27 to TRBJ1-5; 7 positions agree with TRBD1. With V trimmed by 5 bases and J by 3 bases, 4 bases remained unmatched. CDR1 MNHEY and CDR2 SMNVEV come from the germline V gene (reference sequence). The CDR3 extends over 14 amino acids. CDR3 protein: CASSPGGLNQPQHF. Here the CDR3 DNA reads TGTGCCAGCAGTCCAGGGGGGCTCAATCAGCCCCAGCATTTT.

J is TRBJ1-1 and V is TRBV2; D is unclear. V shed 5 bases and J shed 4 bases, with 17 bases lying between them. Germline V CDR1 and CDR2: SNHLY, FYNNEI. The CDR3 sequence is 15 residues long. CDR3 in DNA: TGTGCCAGCAGTCAGGACGGAGGAGTAGGCACTGAAGCTTTCTTT. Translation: CASSQDGGVGTEAFF.

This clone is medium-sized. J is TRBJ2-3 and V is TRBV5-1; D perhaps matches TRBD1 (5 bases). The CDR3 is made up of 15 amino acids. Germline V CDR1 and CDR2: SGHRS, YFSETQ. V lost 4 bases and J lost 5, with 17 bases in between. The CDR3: CASSRDGAQGDTQYF. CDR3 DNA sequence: TGCGCCAGCAGCCGCGATGGGGCGCAGGGAGATACGCAGTATTTT.

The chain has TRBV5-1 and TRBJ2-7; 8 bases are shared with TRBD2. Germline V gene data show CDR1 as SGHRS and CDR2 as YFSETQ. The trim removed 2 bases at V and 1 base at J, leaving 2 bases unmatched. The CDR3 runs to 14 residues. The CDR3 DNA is TGCGCCAGCAGCTTCGTAGCGGGGTCCTACGAGCAGTACTTC. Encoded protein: CASSFVAGSYEQYF.

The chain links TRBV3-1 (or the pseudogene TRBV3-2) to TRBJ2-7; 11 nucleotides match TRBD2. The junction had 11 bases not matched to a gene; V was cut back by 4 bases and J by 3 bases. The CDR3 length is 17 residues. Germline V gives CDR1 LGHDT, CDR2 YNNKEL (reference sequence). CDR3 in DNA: TGTGCCAGCAGCCGCTCCGGCGGGACTAGCGGAGACTACGAGCAGTACTTC. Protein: CASSRSGGTSGDYEQYF.